Listed below are T cell receptor beta chains from one sample, sequenced in a study of T cells after yellow fever vaccination. TCRdb fed the 5' RACE reads into MiXCR, producing one record per CDR3 protein. The data hold about 25,000 distinct CDR3 sequences, with less than 3.5% observed a single time. The sample was PBMCs, either bulk or a sorted T-cell subset (CD4+, CD8+, memory, or dextramer-sorted; not recorded which), taken more than 35 days after the first yellow fever vaccination. The receptors shown here come from a man younger than 30 who received the YFV17D yellow fever vaccine. Both conserved end residues are part of each CDR3. Each record gives: D gene, clone size, V gene, J gene, CDR3 protein, CDR3 DNA. D genes are given only for firm matches. Rows may omit the clone size; those that give it use once, few, many or a size class.

TRBD2,many,TRBV7-2,TRBJ2-2,CASSLSRASGNTGELFF,TGTGCCAGCAGCTTATCCCGGGCTAGCGGGAACACCGGGGAGCTGTTTTTT
TRBD1,many,TRBV6-6,TRBJ1-1,CASSGQGAGDTEAFF,TGTGCCAGCTCAGGACAGGGGGCAGGTGACACTGAAGCTTTCTTT
NA,many,TRBV7-2,TRBJ1-5,CASRAGLGPQHF,TGTGCCAGCCGGGCCGGGCTTGGGCCCCAGCATTTT
NA,medium-sized,TRBV12-3/TRBV12-4,TRBJ2-2,CASSTRGSGELFF,TGTGCCAGCAGTACCCGAGGGTCCGGGGAGCTGTTTTTT
TRBD1,once,TRBV5-6,TRBJ1-2,CASRLSDRAAGYTF,TGTGCCAGCAGATTATCCGACAGGGCTGCGGGCTACACCTTC
NA,many,TRBV9,TRBJ2-7,CASSVGPRRDYEQYF,TGTGCCAGCAGCGTAGGGCCCAGGAGGGACTACGAGCAGTACTTC
NA,many,TRBV7-2,TRBJ2-2,CASSRGPGNTGELFF,TGTGCCAGCAGCAGAGGGCCAGGGAACACCGGGGAGCTGTTTTTT
NA,many,TRBV7-9,TRBJ2-1,CASSLPHVGDNEQFF,TGTGCCAGCAGCTTACCCCACGTGGGGGACAATGAGCAGTTCTTC
TRBD1,medium-sized,TRBV4-3,TRBJ2-1,CASSPRAQGAYNEQFF,TGCGCCAGCAGCCCAAGAGCGCAGGGGGCATACAATGAGCAGTTCTTC
NA,many,TRBV4-3,TRBJ1-2,CASSQDGGGGRVNGYTF,TGCGCCAGCAGCCAAGATGGGGGCGGGGGAAGAGTTAATGGCTACACCTTC
NA,many,TRBV5-4,TRBJ2-1,CASSFGASSYNEQFF,TGTGCCAGCAGCTTCGGGGCGAGCTCCTACAATGAGCAGTTCTTC
NA,many,TRBV6-6,TRBJ1-3,CASSEGNGNTIYF,TGTGCCAGCAGCGAGGGGAACGGAAACACCATATATTTT
TRBD2,many,TRBV5-1,TRBJ2-7,CASSLSATPVLAGVAYEQYF,TGCGCCAGCAGCTTGTCAGCGACGCCGGTGCTAGCGGGGGTTGCCTACGAGCAGTACTTC
NA,NA,TRBV6-2/TRBV6-3,TRBJ2-1,CASSEAWNEQFF,TGTGCCAGCAGTGAGGCCTGGAATGAGCAGTTCTTC
NA,many,TRBV20-1,TRBJ2-1,CSAHKPPTISGEQFF,TGCAGTGCTCATAAGCCCCCCACAATTTCTGGTGAGCAGTTCTTC
NA,many,TRBV5-1,TRBJ2-5,CASSSSLAGETQYF,TGCGCCAGCAGCTCTAGTCTAGCCGGAGAGACCCAGTACTTC
NA,many,TRBV7-2,TRBJ1-5,CASSFAVSNQPQHF,TGTGCCAGCAGCTTTGCAGTGAGCAATCAGCCCCAGCATTTT
TRBD2,many,TRBV6-5,TRBJ2-1,CASNLGLAGLNEQFF,TGTGCCAGCAACCTGGGACTAGCGGGTTTAAATGAGCAGTTCTTC
TRBD1,many,TRBV18,TRBJ2-7,CASSLRQGYHEQYF,TGTGCCAGCTCACTCCGACAGGGTTACCACGAGCAGTACTTC
NA,many,TRBV20-1,TRBJ2-2,CSARDRIDAGELFF,TGCAGTGCTAGAGATCGAATTGATGCCGGGGAGCTGTTTTTT
NA,many,TRBV10-3,TRBJ2-3,CAISEFTSQYF,TGTGCCATCAGTGAGTTCACGTCGCAGTATTTT
TRBD1,many,TRBV20-1,TRBJ1-4,CSARPGGGEKLFF,TGCAGTGCTAGACCAGGGGGTGGCGAAAAACTGTTTTTT
NA,many,TRBV6-5,TRBJ2-5,CASSYNRNQQETQYF,TGTGCCAGCAGTTACAACAGGAACCAACAAGAGACCCAGTACTTC
NA,many,TRBV6-5,TRBJ1-6,CASSYSSGHKGPLHF,TGTGCCAGCAGTTACTCGTCTGGGCACAAAGGGCCCCTCCACTTT
NA,many,TRBV20-1,TRBJ2-3,CSAQNPGRSTDTQYF,TGCAGTGCACAAAATCCGGGGAGGAGCACAGATACGCAGTATTTT
NA,many,TRBV7-2,TRBJ1-2,CASRKGNYGYTF,TGTGCCAGCCGCAAAGGAAACTATGGCTACACCTTC
NA,many,TRBV7-2,TRBJ1-5,CASSLVPDNQPQHF,TGTGCCAGCAGCTTAGTTCCGGACAATCAGCCCCAGCATTTT
NA,many,TRBV4-2,TRBJ2-1,CASSQRTAASSYNEQFF,TGTGCCAGCAGCCAGCGGACGGCAGCTAGCTCCTACAATGAGCAGTTCTTC
NA,many,TRBV4-3,TRBJ2-5,CASSQGVGYQETQYF,TGCGCCAGCAGCCAAGGGGTAGGGTACCAAGAGACCCAGTACTTC
NA,many,TRBV30,TRBJ2-3,CAWKWTGTDTQYF,TGTGCCTGGAAGTGGACAGGCACAGATACGCAGTATTTT
NA,NA,TRBV7-9,TRBJ1-5,CASSEGTGNQPQHF,TGTGCCAGCAGCGAAGGGACGGGAAATCAGCCCCAGCATTTT
NA,many,TRBV29-1,TRBJ1-4,CSAAPGDNEKLFF,TGCAGCGCTGCCCCGGGGGATAATGAAAAACTGTTTTTT
NA,many,TRBV7-2,TRBJ1-4,CASSRTTNEKLFF,TGTGCCAGCAGCCGAACAACTAATGAAAAACTGTTTTTT
TRBD2,many,TRBV2,TRBJ2-3,CASNRLAGGRTDTQYF,TGTGCCAGCAACAGACTAGCGGGGGGCCGCACAGATACGCAGTATTTT
NA,many,TRBV6-5,TRBJ1-5,CASSYSFQAADQPQHF,TGTGCCAGCAGTTACTCGTTTCAGGCGGCAGATCAGCCCCAGCATTTT
TRBD2,many,TRBV15,TRBJ2-3,CATSRERGGDTQYF,TGTGCCACCAGCAGAGAGCGGGGGGGGGATACGCAGTATTTT
NA,many,TRBV6-6,TRBJ1-1,CASSYGTEAFF,TGTGCCAGCAGTTACGGCACTGAAGCTTTCTTT